This TCR beta chain comes out of a study of shared clonotypes between healthy human individuals (TCRdb year 2020). As for the study more broadly: Two women and a few men aged 18 to 49 years were included in the cohort. Per donor, three plates each were used for CD4 naive and CD4 memory, two for CD8 naive, and one for CD8 memory. To estimate repertoire size and how much clonotypes are shared between individuals, the study performed deep sequencing of blood TCR repertoires from a handful of healthy adults. To increase sequencing depth and limit assay-specific biases, different laboratories used diverse techniques to prepare libraries and sequence TCR repertoires. Between about 0.9 and 10 billion PBMCs per donor were obtained by leukapheresis. Broader findings and caveats from the paper: Sharing across a few donors was observed for approximately 4.6% of naive CD4, less than 4% of naive CD8, about 2.3% of memory CD4, and around 0.4% of memory CD8 clonotypes. Compared with non-shared clonotypes, the clonotypes found in all four sorted-subset donors had higher generation probabilities. Based on pairwise subsampling, the degree of clonotype sharing among donors was expected to be affected by sequencing depth. Larger estimated clonotype richness was generally found for naive subsets than for memory subsets. Sampling was limited to blood, and TCR repertoires in tissue likely differ from TCR repertoires in blood. Rarefaction of sorted-subset datasets indicated incomplete sequencing despite the large sequencing depth. The genetic and exposure-history diversity represented was limited by the small number of donors.

TCR CDR3 regions were amplified from genomic DNA by multiplex PCR using the deep immunoSEQ assay. Extracted genomic DNA from each cell subset was distributed evenly across all wells of several immunoSEQ 96-well plates, and each plate was treated as a replicate. For sorted subsets, each replicate PCR was loaded with 200 ng genomic DNA, equivalent to about 30,000 T cell genomes. Purified libraries were quantified with a Qubit 3.0 fluorometer, sized on a Bioanalyzer 2100, and re-quantified with the KAPA Library Quantification kit. A separate single-read 150-cycle Illumina NextSeq 550 flow cell was used to sequence each immunoSEQ 96-well plate. In the source study's methods: Because the immunoSEQ output included only junctional sequences and no quality scores, the filtering could not be the same as the filtering used for full-length reads. To assign V/J genes and CDR3, sequences were annotated using PyIR, a Python wrapper for IgBLAST v1.9, with IMGT germline references. Reads were filtered out if the reads had weak V/J assignments (E-value above 1e-6), no CDR3, stop codons, out-of-frame junctions, or ambiguous translated residues. V3J clonotypes were defined by identical inferred V gene, J gene, and CDR3 amino acid sequence. Percentage overlap between repertoires was computed as shared unique clonotypes divided by the size of the smaller repertoire. Repertoire richness was assessed with RTK rarefaction, the Chao1 estimator, and Recon v2.1 estimates of unobserved clonotypes. Generation probabilities were computed with OLGA for all TCRbeta clonotypes obtained by the gDNA method from a handful of donors. Drawn from immuneACCESS, this table holds only the in-frame rearrangements with V and J called that TCRdb kept. Clones are partly lost; checked studies trace under half to an unresolved V gene and leave the rest unexplained. V, J and clone size reflect that table, while D and trimming were determined from the DNA. The sample data list approximately 530,000 clones, and about 96% of these were observed just once. The ten most abundant clones make up 0.055% to 0.075% of the sample.

Reading the germline V gene gives CDR1 SGHRS and CDR2 YFSETQ. From the cysteine through the phenylalanine, the CDR3 covers 13 amino acids. Of the read, only the CDR3 DNA is kept; its 39 bases are in frame from base 1. The junction shows trimming of 6 bases on V and 5 bases on J, plus 14 bases between the germline ends. As for this clone: Its antigen is unknown. No much larger clone exists at a distance of one base, and base qualities are not known.

The donors were healthy, HIV-negative adults with no recently reported acute infections or vaccinations. Every donor was a Caucasian adult living in Nashville, Tennessee, USA. Magnetic negative selection was used to enrich CD4+ T cells, after which naive cells were positively selected on CD45RA and the negative fraction became the memory subset. Blood was obtained by leukapheresis, after which PBMCs were separated by Ficoll-Histopaque density gradient centrifugation and cryopreserved in liquid nitrogen vapor phase. Analytical flow cytometry was used to check the purity and quantity of every magnetically sorted T cell population. Genomic DNA was isolated from every sorted fraction and measured by UV absorbance on a Nanodrop 2000c.

The chain links TRBV5-1 with TRBJ2-5, with a weak D call of TRBD2 (5 bases match). Sequencing was done on a sample of naive CD4+ T cells sorted from blood. The sample's cell subset or site label is to be understood as: CD45RA+ positively selected. The clonotype comes from a woman aged 25 to 39 in good health. The DNA reads TGCGCCAGCAAGACCGGGGAATTGGAGACCCAGTACTTC. This yields the protein CASKTGELETQYF.